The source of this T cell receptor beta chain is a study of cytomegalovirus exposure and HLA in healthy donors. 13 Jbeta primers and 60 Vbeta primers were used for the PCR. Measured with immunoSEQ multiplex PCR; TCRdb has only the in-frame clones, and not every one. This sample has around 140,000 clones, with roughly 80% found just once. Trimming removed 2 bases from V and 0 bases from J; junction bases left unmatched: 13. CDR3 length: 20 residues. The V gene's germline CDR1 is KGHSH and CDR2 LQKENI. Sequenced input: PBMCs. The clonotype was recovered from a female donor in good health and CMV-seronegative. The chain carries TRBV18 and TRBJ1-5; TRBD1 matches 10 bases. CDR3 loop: CASSPKIEGQGKGSNQPQHF. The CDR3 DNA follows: TGTGCCAGCTCACCAAAGATCGAGGGACAGGGGAAGGGTAGCAATCAGCCCCAGCATTTT.